This T cell receptor (beta chain) was recovered during a study of blood T cell repertoires in COVID-19. The Seattle site enrolled patients during active infection and followed them longitudinally. Original processing methods: Amplified reference gene primers provided the basis for estimating nucleated cell counts. Measured with immunoSEQ multiplex PCR; TCRdb has only the in-frame clones, and not every one. That table furnishes V, J and clone size, whereas the DNA furnished D and trimming. The sample consists of approximately 250,000 clones, approximately 89% of them appearing once. Sample: peripheral blood. This TCR derives from a woman between 65 and 79 years old with COVID-19, enrolled during active disease.

CDR3 protein: CASSEVPGQGVQYF. Written as DNA, the CDR3 is TGTGCCAGCAGTGAAGTCCCGGGACAGGGGGTGCAGTACTTC. The rearrangement links TRBV2 to TRBJ2-7, with 11 bases matching TRBD1. The J segment lost 9 bases and the V segment lost 1 base, leaving 5 bases of the junction unmatched. Germline V CDR1 and CDR2: SNHLY, FYNNEI. The CDR3 is made up of 14 amino acids.